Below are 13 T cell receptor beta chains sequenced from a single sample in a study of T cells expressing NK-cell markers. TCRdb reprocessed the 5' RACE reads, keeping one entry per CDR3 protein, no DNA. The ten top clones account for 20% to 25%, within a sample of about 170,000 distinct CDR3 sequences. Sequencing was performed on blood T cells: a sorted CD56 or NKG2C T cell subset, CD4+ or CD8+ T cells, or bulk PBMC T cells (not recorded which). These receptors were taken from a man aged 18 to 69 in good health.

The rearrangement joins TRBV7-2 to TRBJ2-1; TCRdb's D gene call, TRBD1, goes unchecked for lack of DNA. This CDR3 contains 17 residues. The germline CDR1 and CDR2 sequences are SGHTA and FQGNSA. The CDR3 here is CASSKDRGGPSYNEQFF.

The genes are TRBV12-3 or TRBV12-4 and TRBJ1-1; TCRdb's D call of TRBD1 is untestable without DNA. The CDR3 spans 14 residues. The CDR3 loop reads CASRETGGVTEAFF.

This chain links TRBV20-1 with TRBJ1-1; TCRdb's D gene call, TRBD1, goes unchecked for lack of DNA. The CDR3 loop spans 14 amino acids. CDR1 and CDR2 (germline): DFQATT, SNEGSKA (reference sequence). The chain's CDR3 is CSAAPGRRYTEAFF.

The CDR3: CASSQEFRGVSYNEQFF. The chain employs TRBV4-2 and TRBJ2-1; TCRdb gives TRBD1 as the D gene, but with no DNA this cannot be confirmed. Germline V gene data show CDR1 as LGHNA and CDR2 as YNFKEQ. This CDR3 has 17 residues.

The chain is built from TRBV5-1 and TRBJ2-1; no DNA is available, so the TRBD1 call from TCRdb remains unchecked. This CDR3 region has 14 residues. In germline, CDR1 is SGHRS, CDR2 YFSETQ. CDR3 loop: CASEQGDFDNEQFF.

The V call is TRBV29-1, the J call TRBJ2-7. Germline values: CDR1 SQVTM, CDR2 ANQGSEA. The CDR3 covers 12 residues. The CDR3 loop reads CSVELSSYEQYF.

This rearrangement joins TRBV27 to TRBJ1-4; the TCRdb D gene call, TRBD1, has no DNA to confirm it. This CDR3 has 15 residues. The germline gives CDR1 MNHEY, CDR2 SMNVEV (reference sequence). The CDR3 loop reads CASSPTDFRPEKLFF. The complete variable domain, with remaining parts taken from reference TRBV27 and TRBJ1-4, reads EAQVTQNPRYLITVTGKKLTVTCSQNMNHEYMSWYRQDPGLGLRQIYYSMNVEVTDKGDVPEGYKVSRKEKRNFPLILESPSPNQTSLYFCASSPTDFRPEKLFFGSGTQLSVL.

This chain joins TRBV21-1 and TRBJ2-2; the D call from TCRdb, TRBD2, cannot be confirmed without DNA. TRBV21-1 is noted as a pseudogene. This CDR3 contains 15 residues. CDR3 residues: CASSRSGGNTGELFF.

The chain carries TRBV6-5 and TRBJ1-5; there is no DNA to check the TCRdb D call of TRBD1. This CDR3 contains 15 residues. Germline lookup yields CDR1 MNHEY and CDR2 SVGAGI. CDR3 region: CASSYSRQGDQPQHF.

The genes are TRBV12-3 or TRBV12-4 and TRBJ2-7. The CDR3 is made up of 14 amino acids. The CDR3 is CASSPNHSSYEQYF.

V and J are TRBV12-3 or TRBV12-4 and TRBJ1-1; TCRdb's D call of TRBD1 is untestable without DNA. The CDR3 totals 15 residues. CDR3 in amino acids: CASSSIAGYNTEAFF.

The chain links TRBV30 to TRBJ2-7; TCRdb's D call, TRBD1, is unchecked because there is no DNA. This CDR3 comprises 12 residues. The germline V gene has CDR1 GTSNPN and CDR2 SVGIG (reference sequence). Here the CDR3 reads CAWSQGDYEQYF.

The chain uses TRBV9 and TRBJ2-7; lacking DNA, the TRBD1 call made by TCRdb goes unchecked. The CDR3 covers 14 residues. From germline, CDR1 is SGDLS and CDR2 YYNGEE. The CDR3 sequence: CASSAGQGPYEQYF.